These 20 T cell receptor beta chains were sequenced from one sample in a study of cytomegalovirus exposure and HLA in healthy donors. The PCR had 60 Vbeta and 13 Jbeta primers. Libraries were prepared by immunoSEQ multiplex PCR; TCRdb keeps only in-frame clonotypes and omits some of them. The sample consists of 170,000 or so clones, just under 80% of them appearing once. Material for sequencing was PBMCs. The source is a woman aged 50 to 65 in good health and CMV-seropositive.

The CDR3: CASSTGGYSNQPQHF. CDR3 nucleotides: TGTGCCAGCAGTACGGGGGGGTATAGCAATCAGCCCCAGCATTTT. The chain recombines TRBV28 with TRBJ1-5; possibly TRBD1 for D (5 bases). V lost 5 bases to trimming and J lost 0 bases, with 11 bases between them. The CDR3 loop spans 15 amino acids. Germline V gene lookup returns CDR1 MDHEN and CDR2 SYDVKM.

The chain uses TRBV2 and TRBJ1-6; D ambiguous. The V and J ends lost 5 bases and 11 bases respectively, with 13 bases between them. CDR1 is SNHLY, CDR2 FYNNEI, per germline. This CDR3 spans 13 amino acids. CDR3 nucleotide sequence: TGTGCCAGCAGTTCAACCGCGAAAGCACCCCTCCACTTT. Translation gives CASSSTAKAPLHF.

The chain uses TRBV18 and TRBJ2-3; 7 bases map to TRBD1. This CDR3 has 14 amino acids. The V and J ends lost 2 bases and 5 bases, in that order; junction bases with no gene match: 4. Germline V CDR1 and CDR2: KGHSH, LQKENI. In nucleotides, the CDR3 is TGTGCCAGCTCACCAACAGGGGTCAAAGATACGCAGTATTTT. Its protein product is CASSPTGVKDTQYF. Variable domain in full (rest from reference TRBV18 and TRBJ2-3): NAGVMQNPRHLVRRRGQEARLRCSPMKGHSHVYWYRQLPEEGLKFMVYLQKENIIDESGMPKERFSAEFPKEGPSILRIQQVVRGDSAAYFCASSPTGVKDTQYFGPGTRLTVL.

The V gene is TRBV7-9, the J gene TRBJ2-5; the match to TRBD2 covers 8 bases. This CDR3 region has 15 residues. Germline trimming cut 7 bases from V and 10 bases from J; bases unmatched to any gene: 17. The germline V gene has CDR1 SEHNR and CDR2 FQNEAQ (reference sequence). The DNA of the CDR3 is TGTGCCAGCATTATAGCGGGACGGGAGAGACGGGACCAGTACTTC. It codes for CASIIAGRERRDQYF. Full variable domain (remainder filled in from reference TRBV7-9 and TRBJ2-5): DTGVSQNPRHKITKRGQNVTFRCDPISEHNRLYWYRQTLGQGPEFLTYFQNEAQLEKSRLLSDRFSAERPKGSFSTLEIQRTEQGDSAMYLCASIIAGRERRDQYFGPGTRLLVL.

The chain joins TRBV11-2 to TRBJ1-1; tentatively, D is TRBD1 (5 bases). Per the germline V gene, CDR1 is SGHAT and CDR2 is FQNNGV. Between the trimmed V and J ends, which lost 8 bases and 3 bases, there was a span of 16 bases. The CDR3 sequence is 14 residues long. CDR3 nucleotides: TGTGCCAGCGGGTCGCGGGGGGTTGACACTGAAGCTTTCTTT. Its protein is CASGSRGVDTEAFF.

V usage is TRBV27 and J usage is TRBJ2-7, with D possibly TRBD2 on 6 matching bases. Germline V gene lookup returns CDR1 MNHEY and CDR2 SMNVEV (reference sequence). The V end was cut by 0 bases, the J end by 0 bases, with 18 bases between. This CDR3 is built from 18 residues. This chain's CDR3 is CASSLSMGGEVFSYEQYF. CDR3 in DNA: TGTGCCAGCAGTTTATCGATGGGCGGGGAGGTTTTCTCCTACGAGCAGTACTTC.

The rearrangement links TRBV4-3 to TRBJ2-7; 7 bases match TRBD2. CDR3 length equals 17 residues. The ends lost 1 base at V and 2 bases at J; junction bases unmatched: 11. Germline loops: CDR1 LGHNA, CDR2 YSLEER. The CDR3 region is CASSQGGAAGFTYEQYF. The CDR3 nucleotides are TGCGCCAGCAGCCAAGGGGGTGCAGCGGGGTTCACCTACGAGCAGTACTTC.

V is TRBV5-5 and J is TRBJ1-2; the match to TRBD1 covers 7 bases. Germline CDR1 SGHKS, CDR2 YYEKEE (reference sequence). This CDR3 spans 16 amino acids. Trimming took 3 bases from V and 5 from J; bases not matched to a gene: 13. CDR3 protein: CASSSQASTGPYGYTF. The CDR3 DNA sequence: TGTGCCAGCAGCTCGCAAGCCTCGACAGGGCCTTATGGCTACACCTTC. Combining the CDR3 with reference TRBV5-5 and TRBJ1-2 gives the whole variable domain DAGVTQSPTHLIKTRGQQVTLRCSPISGHKSVSWYQQVLGQGPQFIFQYYEKEERGRGNFPDRFSARQFPNYSSELNVNALLLGDSALYLCASSSQASTGPYGYTFGSGTRLTVV.

This rearrangement joins TRBV28 to TRBJ1-1; 7 nucleotides agree with TRBD1. Trimming removed 5 bases from V and 1 base from J; junction bases left unmatched: 7. This CDR3 has 15 amino acids. Germline V gene sequence: CDR1 MDHEN, CDR2 SYDVKM. The CDR3 nucleotides read TGTGCCAGCAGTCAAACGACAGGGCGGAACACTGAAGCTTTCTTT. Translated, it gives CASSQTTGRNTEAFF.

This chain uses TRBV5-5 with TRBJ1-4; perhaps TRBD1 as D (5 bases). This CDR3 has 16 amino acids. CDR1 is SGHKS and CDR2 is YYEKEE in the germline V gene (reference sequence). Trimming left V 0 bases short and J 2 bases short, with 11 bases between. The CDR3 reads CASSLAARGTNEKLFF. In DNA form, the CDR3 reads TGTGCCAGCAGCTTGGCAGCTCGGGGGACTAATGAAAAACTGTTTTTT.

This chain joins TRBV2 and TRBJ2-5; D is ambiguous. This CDR3 has 12 amino acids. The V end lost 7 bases, the J end lost 3 bases, and 9 bases lay between the germline ends. Germline assignment: CDR1 SNHLY and CDR2 FYNNEI. Here the CDR3 reads CASTPGEETQYF. CDR3 DNA sequence: TGTGCCAGCACCCCCGGAGAAGAGACCCAGTACTTC.

The genes are TRBV6-1 and TRBJ1-1, with a tentative D call TRBD1 (5 bases). The CDR3 has 14 amino acids. The germline V gene encodes CDR1 MNHNS and CDR2 SASEGT. Deletions cut 6 bases from V and 4 bases from J, with 15 bases between. The CDR3 reads CASRALGRTTEAFF. CDR3 in DNA: TGTGCCAGCAGGGCCTTGGGGCGGACCACTGAAGCTTTCTTT.

The rearrangement joins TRBV7-9 to TRBJ2-5; maybe TRBD1 (6 bases). The CDR3 sequence is 15 residues long. Germline V gives CDR1 SEHNR, CDR2 FQNEAQ (reference sequence). V lost 5 bases and J lost 4, with 17 bases in between. The CDR3 sequence is CASSTLRVGGETQYF. CDR3 coding DNA: TGTGCCAGCAGCACCCTTCGGGTAGGGGGAGAGACCCAGTACTTC.

The sample holds one count of this clone. The genes are TRBV6-5 and TRBJ2-7; perhaps TRBD2 as D (6 bases). From germline, CDR1 is MNHEY and CDR2 SVGAGI. The V end lost 8 bases, the J end lost 9 bases, and 14 bases lay between the germline ends. The CDR3 has 11 residues. For the CDR3, the DNA is TGTGCCAGCGGTGCCCTGGGGGGGCAGTACTTC. Encoded protein: CASGALGGQYF.

This chain links TRBV2 with TRBJ2-3; tentatively, D is TRBD2 (5 bases). CDR1 is SNHLY and CDR2 is FYNNEI in the germline V gene. The CDR3 has 16 residues. The V end was cut by 0 bases, the J end by 0 bases, with 10 bases between. CDR3 in DNA: TGTGCCAGCAGTGAAGCGCTTAGCGCGAGCACAGATACGCAGTATTTT. Residues: CASSEALSASTDTQYF.

The J gene is TRBJ2-1, the V gene TRBV28; TRBD1 is a possible D gene (5 bases). Trimming removed 5 bases from V and 1 base from J, with 12 bases in between. The CDR3 totals 15 residues. Germline loops: CDR1 MDHEN, CDR2 SYDVKM. CDR3 sequence (DNA): TGTGCCAGCAGTCTGGCAGGGCATTCCTACAATGAGCAGTTCTTC. It yields the protein CASSLAGHSYNEQFF.

This rearrangement joins TRBV28 to TRBJ1-2, with TRBD1 matching over 7 bases. In germline, CDR1 is MDHEN, CDR2 SYDVKM. The CDR3 has 13 residues. The ends lost 6 bases at V and 5 bases at J; junction bases unmatched: 6. The CDR3: CASSAGTDYGYTF. As DNA, the CDR3 is TGTGCCAGCAGCGCCGGGACAGATTATGGCTACACCTTC.

The genes are TRBV5-6 and TRBJ2-3; 12 positions match TRBD2. The CDR3 is 16 amino acids. Germline loops: CDR1 SGHDT, CDR2 YYEEEE. V lost 4 bases to trimming and J lost 4 bases; unmatched junction nucleotides: 7. For the CDR3, the DNA is TGTGCCAGCAGCCTACGACTAGCGGGAGCGGCAGATACGCAGTATTTT. Translated, it gives CASSLRLAGAADTQYF.

This clone was seen once. Other DNA sequences within the sample encode an identical CDR3. The chain carries TRBV9 and TRBJ1-5; tentative D call: TRBD1 (5 bases). Germline lookup yields CDR1 SGDLS and CDR2 YYNGEE. This CDR3 comprises 14 residues. V lost 0 bases, J lost 4 bases, and 8 bases lay in between. Here the CDR3 DNA reads TGTGCCAGCAGCGTAGACGGGGGGAATCAGCCCCAGCATTTT. Translating it yields CASSVDGGNQPQHF.

This chain joins TRBV7-9 and TRBJ1-6, with a weak D call TRBD1 (6 bases). CDR3 size: 15 residues. The germline V gene encodes CDR1 SEHNR and CDR2 FQNEAQ (reference sequence). V lost 5 bases and J 5 bases, leaving 13 bases between the germline ends. In DNA, the CDR3 is TGTGCCAGCAGCCCGAGGGGGAGGGATAATTCACCCCTCCACTTT. It encodes CASSPRGRDNSPLHF.